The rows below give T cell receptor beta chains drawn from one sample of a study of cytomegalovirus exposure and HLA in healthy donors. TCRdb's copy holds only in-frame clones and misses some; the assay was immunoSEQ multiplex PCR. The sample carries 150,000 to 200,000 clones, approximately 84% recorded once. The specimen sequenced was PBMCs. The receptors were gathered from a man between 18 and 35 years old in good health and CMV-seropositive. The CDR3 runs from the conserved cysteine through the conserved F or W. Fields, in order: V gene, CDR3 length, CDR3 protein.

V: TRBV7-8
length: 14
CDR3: CASSWDRGLSEAFF

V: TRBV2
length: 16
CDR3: CASSEGAGQTTGELFF

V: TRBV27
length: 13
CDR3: CASSLSRGNTIYF

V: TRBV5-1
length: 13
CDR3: CASSLGDNYGYTF

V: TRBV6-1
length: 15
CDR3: CASTQRGGGNQPQHF

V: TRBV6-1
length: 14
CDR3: CASSEGTGAYEQYF

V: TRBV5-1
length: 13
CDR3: CASSWDREETQYF

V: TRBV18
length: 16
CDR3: CASSPREESGANGLTF

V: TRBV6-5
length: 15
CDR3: CASSYGSGETYEQYF

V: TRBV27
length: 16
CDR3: CASSLAAGGYGGELFF

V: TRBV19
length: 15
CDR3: CASSIVGSMNTEAFF

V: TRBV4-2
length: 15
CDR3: CASSSRAGDNSPLHF

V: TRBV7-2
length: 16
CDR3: CASSLATGGGSYEQYF

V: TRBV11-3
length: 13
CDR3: CAGSRQVAYEQYF